This T cell receptor beta chain came from a study of CD8+ T cells in alopecia areata. Whole-study results and caveats: Affected scalp, especially in alopecia totalis/universalis, had a higher clonality than normal scalp did.

RNA was extracted and reverse transcribed into cDNA as the sequencing template. Generated by immunoSEQ multiplex PCR, the TCRdb table keeps only in-frame clones and is missing some. Of over 100,000 clones in the sample, approximately 49% are singletons; the top ten hold roughly a sixth. Note on this clone: Antigen unknown.

V trimming: 6 bases; J trimming: 6 bases; junction bases outside the gene matches: 6. Germline CDR1 is MNHEY and CDR2 is SMNVEV (reference sequence). This CDR3 has 14 amino acids. V is TRBV27 and J is TRBJ1-2, with 11 bases fitting TRBD1. Sample: CD8+ T cells sorted from blood, taken at week 0. The sequence derives from a human donor with alopecia areata. CDR3 loop: CASSRGQGGDGYTF. CDR3 sequence (DNA): TGTGCCAGCAGCCGGGGACAGGGGGGAGATGGCTACACCTTC.